These 31 T cell receptor beta chains came from one sample sequenced in a study of post-analysis software for immune sequencing data. Points from the study as a whole: Higher frequency in patients than in controls was seen for about five TRBV segments, with TRBV5-6, TRBV5-1 and TRBV20-1 among them.

Each TCR beta cDNA library carried unique molecular identifiers. TCRdb re-called the PCR reads through MiXCR, storing one row per CDR3 protein. Among a few hundred thousand distinct CDR3 sequences listed, 39% were seen once. Their antigens are not known. Specimen: blood. These receptors were collected from a girl aged 2-10 years with multiple sclerosis.

This clonotype was counted a few times. The J gene is TRBJ2-3, the V gene TRBV25-1; 7 bases agree with TRBD2. Germline V CDR1 and CDR2: MGHDK, SYGVNS. The junction had 3 bases not matched to a gene; V was cut back by 1 base and J by 5 bases. This CDR3 has 14 residues. Here the CDR3 DNA reads TGTGCCAGCAGTGAATGGTCGGGGGGAGATACGCAGTATTTT. This sequence encodes CASSEWSGGDTQYF.

The genes are TRBV28 and TRBJ2-1, with 11 bases identical to TRBD2. The V gene end was trimmed by 5 bases and the J gene end by 10 bases; junction bases not matched to a gene: 10. The CDR3 consists of 15 residues. CDR1 and CDR2 from the germline V gene are MDHEN and SYDVKM. The DNA for the CDR3 is TGTGCCAGCAGTCCCGGGACTAGCGGCATCAGCGAGCAGTTCTTC. It translates to CASSPGTSGISEQFF. The full variable domain, completed using reference TRBV28 and TRBJ2-1, is DVKVTQSSRYLVKRTGEKVFLECVQDMDHENMFWYRQDPGLGLRLIYFSYDVKMKEKGDIPEGYSVSREKKERFSLILESASTNQTSMYLCASSPGTSGISEQFFGPGTRLTVL.

The chain carries TRBV5-1 and TRBJ2-7, with 7 positions matching TRBD2. The length of the CDR3 is 16 residues. J lost 3 bases, V lost 6 bases, and 15 bases had no gene match. Germline CDR1 is SGHRS and CDR2 is YFSETQ. Written as DNA, the CDR3 is TGCGCCAGCACGGGATGGGCGGGAGCGGAAGGCTACGAGCAGTACGTC. It translates to CASTGWAGAEGYEQYV.

The chain joins TRBV5-6 to TRBJ2-5; perhaps D is TRBD1 or TRBD2 (6 bases each). Germline V gives CDR1 SGHDT, CDR2 YYEEEE. The CDR3 is 16 amino acids. Between the trimmed V and J ends, which lost 4 bases and 4 bases, there was a span of 20 bases. In DNA form, the CDR3 reads TGTGCCAGCAGCCTAAAAGGGACGAGGGGGGCAGAGACCCAGTACTTC. The encoded protein is CASSLKGTRGAETQYF.

The rearrangement links TRBV27 to TRBJ2-7, with TRBD1 as a possible D gene (6 bases). V was trimmed by 5 bases and J by 7 bases, leaving 15 bases between them. The CDR3 length is 13 residues. Looked up from germline, CDR1 is MNHEY and CDR2 is SMNVEV (reference sequence). This CDR3 is CASSNYRAGEQYF. Here the CDR3 DNA reads TGTGCCAGCAGTAACTACAGGGCAGGGGAGCAGTACTTC.

The V gene is TRBV20-1, the J gene TRBJ2-1; D is uncertain. V shed 3 bases and J shed 4 bases, with 13 bases lying between them. The CDR3 has 14 residues. The germline V gene has CDR1 DFQATT and CDR2 SNEGSKA (reference sequence). DNA of the CDR3: TGCAGTGCTAGCATGGCCTTTCCTTACAATGAGCAGTTCTTC. This sequence encodes CSASMAFPYNEQFF.

The rearrangement uses TRBV20-1 and TRBJ2-3; 10 positions match TRBD1. The CDR3 spans 16 residues. Germline CDR1 reads DFQATT; CDR2 reads SNEGSKA (reference sequence). V trimming: 0 bases; J trimming: 5 bases; junction bases outside the gene matches: 8. The CDR3 loop reads CSARDTGTGVVDTQYF. CDR3 DNA: TGCAGTGCTAGAGATACCGGGACAGGGGTCGTAGATACGCAGTATTTT.

The rearrangement joins TRBV4-2 to TRBJ2-3, with 7 bases aligning to TRBD2. J lost 4 bases, V lost 1 base, and 8 bases had no gene match. Germline V gives CDR1 LGHNA, CDR2 YNFKEQ. The CDR3 sequence is 16 residues long. CDR3 DNA: TGTGCCAGCAGCCAAGCGGAGCGGGGCGGTGCAGATACGCAGTATTTT. It yields the protein CASSQAERGGADTQYF.

This chain joins TRBV20-1 and TRBJ2-5; D is ambiguous. Germline CDR1 is DFQATT and CDR2 is SNEGSKA (reference sequence). Deletions cut 1 base from V and 1 base from J, with 10 bases between. The CDR3 consists of 14 residues. The CDR3 DNA sequence: TGCAGTGCTAGAGTCGGAGCCACCCAAGAGACCCAGTACTTC. Residues: CSARVGATQETQYF.

This clonotype showed up just a few times. The V gene is TRBV6-1, the J gene TRBJ2-7; TRBD2 matches 14 bases. Germline V gene sequence: CDR1 MNHNS, CDR2 SASEGT. The CDR3 runs 20 residues. With 4 bases clipped from V and 4 bases from J, the junction kept 18 bases outside the gene matches. The CDR3 DNA reads as TGTGCCAGCAGTGCTCCTATGTGGGGACTAGCGGGAGTTTCTACTTACGAGCAGTACTTC. As protein: CASSAPMWGLAGVSTYEQYF.

The V and J genes are TRBV20-1 and TRBJ1-5; D not certain. The germline gives CDR1 DFQATT, CDR2 SNEGSKA (reference sequence). The CDR3 runs to 14 residues. The V gene lost 3 bases and the J gene lost 0 bases, with 9 bases spanning the gap. CDR3 nucleotides: TGCAGTGCTAGTAAGGGTTATAGCAATCAGCCCCAGCATTTT. Its translation: CSASKGYSNQPQHF.

This clonotype was observed a handful of times. The chain combines TRBV6-2 or TRBV6-3 with TRBJ2-1; D is ambiguous. V was clipped by 0 bases and J by 3 bases, with 6 bases between them. Germline values: CDR1 MNHEY, CDR2 SVGEGT. CDR3 size: 14 residues. In DNA form, the CDR3 reads TGTGCCAGCAGTTACTCGTTCCTCTACAATGAGCAGTTCTTC. It is translated as CASSYSFLYNEQFF.

This clonotype was seen once. J is TRBJ1-2 and V is TRBV6-6, with unresolved D. The CDR3 has 12 residues. Germline values: CDR1 MNHNY, CDR2 SVGAGI (reference sequence). V was pared by 5 bases and J by 8 bases, with 12 bases between. CDR3 in DNA: TGTGCCAGCAGTGACGCTGATAAGGGCTACACCTTC. It is translated as CASSDADKGYTF.

This chain uses TRBV5-6 with TRBJ2-4; perhaps TRBD2 as D (5 bases). The DNA end is more similar to TRBJ2-7, so the J call may be wrong. The germline V gene encodes CDR1 SGHDT and CDR2 YYEEEE. CDR3 length: 14 residues. In DNA, the CDR3 is TGTGCCAGCAGCTTGGGGGAGAACTTATACGAGCAGTACTTC. Amino acid sequence: CASSLGENLYEQYF.

The CDR3 region is CASSLRTSGSLEETQYF. CDR3 nucleotide sequence: TGTGCCAGCAGTTTAAGGACTAGCGGGAGTTTGGAAGAGACCCAGTACTTC. The V gene is TRBV28, the J gene TRBJ2-5, with 13 bases lining up with TRBD2. The CDR3 is 17 amino acids. With V trimmed by 2 bases and J by 3 bases, 6 bases remained unmatched. In germline, CDR1 is MDHEN, CDR2 SYDVKM. Filled out from reference TRBV28 and TRBJ2-5, the complete variable domain reads DVKVTQSSRYLVKRTGEKVFLECVQDMDHENMFWYRQDPGLGLRLIYFSYDVKMKEKGDIPEGYSVSREKKERFSLILESASTNQTSMYLCASSLRTSGSLEETQYFGPGTRLLVL.

This clonotype was picked up one time. The chain uses TRBV20-1 and TRBJ2-5; D unresolved. CDR1 DFQATT and CDR2 SNEGSKA come from the germline V gene (reference sequence). This CDR3 is 13 amino acids long. V lost 1 base to trimming and J lost 1 base, with 7 bases between them. The CDR3 bases are TGCAGTGCTAGAGGAGGAACCCAAGAGACCCAGTACTTC. It is translated as CSARGGTQETQYF.

This chain uses TRBV7-6 with TRBJ2-3, with 7 bases matching TRBD2. The CDR3 is 15 amino acids. Germline lookup yields CDR1 SGHVS and CDR2 FNYEAQ. The trim removed 1 base at V and 4 bases at J, leaving 5 bases unmatched. CDR3 amino acids: CASSLGAGPSDTQYF. As DNA, the CDR3 is TGTGCCAGCAGCTTAGGAGCGGGACCTTCAGATACGCAGTATTTT.

The rearrangement links TRBV20-1 to TRBJ1-5, with D unresolved. This CDR3 has 11 residues. The germline CDR1 and CDR2 sequences are DFQATT and SNEGSKA (reference sequence). V lost 3 bases and J 7 bases, leaving 7 bases between the germline ends. This CDR3 is CSASRKQPQHF. DNA of the CDR3: TGCAGTGCTAGCAGGAAACAGCCCCAGCATTTT.

As for this clonotype: This could be a read error, since a much larger clone is one nucleotide away. The rearrangement uses TRBV5-1 and TRBJ2-7; TRBD1 matches 8 bases. The CDR3 loop spans 15 amino acids. The V gene end was trimmed by 5 bases and the J gene end by 2 bases; junction bases not matched to a gene: 9. Germline V gene lookup returns CDR1 SGHRS and CDR2 YFSETQ. CDR3 DNA sequence: TGCGCCAGCAGACGGGACAGGAGCGAAACCTACGAGCAGTACTTC. Protein product: CASRRDRSETYEQYF.

The J gene is TRBJ2-7, the V gene TRBV7-2; 7 bases agree with TRBD1. The ends lost 5 bases at V and 6 bases at J; junction bases unmatched: 7. The CDR3 is 13 amino acids. The germline gives CDR1 SGHTA, CDR2 FQGNSA. In DNA, the CDR3 is TGTGCCAGCAGCCGCGAACACAGGGGCGAGCAGTACTTC. Translated: CASSREHRGEQYF.

This clonotype was found many times. This chain joins TRBV10-3 and TRBJ1-5; 9 bases are shared with TRBD1. This CDR3 has 14 amino acids. Losses at the gene ends were 4 bases for V and 7 bases for J; bases not matched to a gene: 5. The germline gives CDR1 ENHRY, CDR2 SYGVKD. CDR3 DNA sequence: TGTGCCATCAGTGGACAGGGGGACGGGCAGCCCCAGCATTTT. This codes for CAISGQGDGQPQHF.

This sequence joins TRBV29-1 and TRBJ1-1, with a weak D call TRBD1 (5 bases). The CDR3 has 16 amino acids. V was pared by 6 bases and J by 3 bases, with 23 bases between. Germline CDR1 and CDR2: SQVTM and ANQGSEA. CDR3: CSVRVTGRGTDTEAFF. In DNA, the CDR3 is TGCAGCGTGCGGGTCACAGGTCGGGGAACGGACACTGAAGCTTTCTTT.

V is TRBV7-2 and J is TRBJ1-5; the match to TRBD1 covers 8 bases. Germline CDR1 is SGHTA and CDR2 is FQGNSA. The J segment lost 0 bases and the V segment lost 5 bases, leaving 9 bases of the junction unmatched. There are 17 residues in the CDR3. CDR3 sequence (DNA): TGTGCCAGCAGCCTAGGACAGGGCAAGTATAGCAATCAGCCCCAGCATTTT. It yields the protein CASSLGQGKYSNQPQHF.

This clonotype has just a few counts. The chain has TRBV7-2 and TRBJ2-4, with a weak D call TRBD1 (5 bases). V was clipped by 1 base and J by 8 bases, with 12 bases between them. The germline CDR1 and CDR2 sequences are SGHTA and FQGNSA. The CDR3 is 14 amino acids. CDR3 amino acids: CASSLVGKGDIQYF. In DNA form, the CDR3 reads TGTGCCAGCAGCTTAGTGGGGAAAGGGGACATTCAGTACTTC.

The chain combines TRBV5-1 with TRBJ1-2; a weak D match, TRBD1 (5 bases). There are 13 residues in the CDR3. The germline V gene encodes CDR1 SGHRS and CDR2 YFSETQ. The V gene lost 2 bases and the J gene lost 8 bases, with 13 bases spanning the gap. DNA of the CDR3: TGCGCCAGCAGCTTCCAGGGAGAGGACGGCTACACCTTC. Its protein product is CASSFQGEDGYTF.

The chain couples TRBV5-1 to TRBJ2-7, with D perhaps TRBD2 (5 bases). V dropped 0 bases and J dropped 1 base, with 14 bases sitting between them. CDR3 size: 16 residues. From germline, CDR1 is SGHRS and CDR2 YFSETQ. CDR3 coding DNA: TGCGCCAGCAGCTTGGGGGTCGGGGAGCCTTCCTACGAGCAGTACTTC. Translating it yields CASSLGVGEPSYEQYF.

The chain recombines TRBV27 with TRBJ1-1, with 8 positions matching TRBD1. Germline V gives CDR1 MNHEY, CDR2 SMNVEV (reference sequence). V was pared by 5 bases and J by 1 base, with 6 bases of the junction left unmatched. CDR3 length equals 15 residues. The CDR3 bases are TGTGCCAGCAGTGCCTTTACAGGGGGGAACACTGAAGCTTTCTTT. Its protein is CASSAFTGGNTEAFF.

The rearrangement links TRBV20-1 to TRBJ2-3, with TRBD2 matching over 11 bases. With V trimmed by 0 bases and J by 2 bases, 4 bases remained unmatched. CDR1 is DFQATT, CDR2 SNEGSKA, per germline (reference sequence). The CDR3 length is 16 residues. The CDR3 is CSARDLTSGDTDTQYF. CDR3 DNA sequence: TGCAGTGCTAGAGATTTGACTAGCGGGGACACAGATACGCAGTATTTT.

The J gene is TRBJ2-5, the V gene TRBV7-2, with a possible D match to TRBD2 (6 bases). From germline, CDR1 is SGHTA and CDR2 FQGNSA. Between the trimmed V and J ends, which lost 0 bases and 0 bases, there was a span of 8 bases. The CDR3 spans 15 residues. CDR3 protein: CASSLAGGYQETQYF. CDR3 bases: TGTGCCAGCAGCTTAGCCGGAGGGTACCAAGAGACCCAGTACTTC.

This clonotype was recorded a few times. A much larger clone lies a single base off, so this may be a read error. The CDR3: CASSQTRVTTEIQYF. The CDR3 DNA reads TGTGCCAGCAGCCAAACTCGGGTAACAACAGAGATCCAGTACTTC. The chain combines TRBV3-1 with TRBJ2-7; D not certain. The CDR3 runs 15 residues. CDR1 is LGHDT, CDR2 YNNKEL, per germline (reference sequence). Trimming removed 2 bases from V and 10 bases from J, with 21 bases in between.

V and J are TRBV18 and TRBJ1-6; TRBD1 matches at 7 bases. Unmatched junction bases numbered 8, after V lost 6 bases and J lost 9 bases. The V gene's germline CDR1 is KGHSH and CDR2 LQKENI. This CDR3 comprises 14 residues. Written as DNA, the CDR3 is TGTGCCAGCTCCGAGCTAACAGGGGTTTCACCCCTCCACTTT. Protein sequence: CASSELTGVSPLHF.